A selection of T cell receptor beta chains follows, all from one sample in a study of blood T cell repertoires in COVID-19. Assay: immunoSEQ multiplex PCR; the TCRdb copy retains only in-frame clones and omits some. The sample has about 55,000 clones, around 85% seen once; the top ten hold about 15%. Sequencing was performed on peripheral blood. The receptors come from a human donor in a cohort sampled during active COVID-19. Both conserved end residues are trimmed from each CDR3.

j_call: TRBJ2-3
v_call: TRBV6-2/TRBV6-3
cdr3_aa: ASSFQRDSTDTQY

j_call: TRBJ2-7
v_call: TRBV11-3
cdr3_aa: ASSLDGGKGEQY

j_call: TRBJ2-7
v_call: TRBV27
cdr3_aa: ASSSLGGPNYEQY

j_call: TRBJ1-3
v_call: TRBV7-2
cdr3_aa: ASSLGRISGNTIY

j_call: TRBJ1-2
v_call: TRBV19
cdr3_aa: ASEGPAGGYT

j_call: TRBJ1-1
v_call: TRBV7-3
cdr3_aa: ASSLQGLNTEAF

j_call: TRBJ2-7
v_call: TRBV20-1
cdr3_aa: SASETSAYEQY

j_call: TRBJ1-2
v_call: TRBV6-1
cdr3_aa: ASSEEWVRGYT

j_call: TRBJ2-7
v_call: TRBV18
cdr3_aa: ASSPGRQGYEQY

j_call: TRBJ1-1
v_call: TRBV7-9
cdr3_aa: ASSLRGDATEAF

j_call: TRBJ2-1
v_call: TRBV15
cdr3_aa: ATSRGQSYNEQF

j_call: TRBJ2-5
v_call: TRBV2
cdr3_aa: ASTAELAGQETQY

j_call: TRBJ2-7
v_call: TRBV2
cdr3_aa: ASTGQSEQY

j_call: TRBJ2-3
v_call: TRBV11-3
cdr3_aa: ASSMSLTDTQY

j_call: TRBJ1-5
v_call: TRBV5-6
cdr3_aa: ASSSRQGVQPQH

j_call: TRBJ2-7
v_call: TRBV7-2
cdr3_aa: ASSPAGLAKSYEQY

j_call: TRBJ1-5
v_call: TRBV30
cdr3_aa: AWSVGQGNQPQH

j_call: TRBJ2-1
v_call: TRBV5-1
cdr3_aa: ASSLVPQARSYNEQF

j_call: TRBJ2-7
v_call: TRBV29-1
cdr3_aa: SVHGQGDYEQY

j_call: TRBJ1-5
v_call: TRBV19
cdr3_aa: ASSPRTGNSNQPQH

j_call: TRBJ1-4
v_call: TRBV3-1/TRBV3-2
cdr3_aa: ASSLRQGNEKLF

j_call: TRBJ2-1
v_call: TRBV30
cdr3_aa: AWDRVLSGNEQF

j_call: TRBJ2-3
v_call: TRBV28
cdr3_aa: ASSTGGDTQY

j_call: TRBJ1-6
v_call: TRBV5-1
cdr3_aa: ASSLDQSVYNSPLH

j_call: TRBJ1-2
v_call: TRBV7-9
cdr3_aa: ASTPAGHYGYT

j_call: TRBJ1-5
v_call: TRBV18
cdr3_aa: ASSPGRDQPQH

j_call: TRBJ2-7
v_call: TRBV4-1
cdr3_aa: ASKQREGSYEQY

j_call: TRBJ2-1
v_call: TRBV10-3
cdr3_aa: AISGRNGNEQF

j_call: TRBJ2-2
v_call: TRBV10-3
cdr3_aa: AIRNQGDTGELF

j_call: TRBJ2-5
v_call: TRBV6-5
cdr3_aa: ASRYGETQY

j_call: TRBJ2-5
v_call: TRBV20-1
cdr3_aa: SASIGLAQETQY

j_call: TRBJ1-5
v_call: TRBV18
cdr3_aa: ASSSQGLSNQPQH

j_call: TRBJ1-5
v_call: TRBV19
cdr3_aa: ASKQGANQPQH

j_call: TRBJ2-7
v_call: TRBV7-2
cdr3_aa: ASSRGLTSYEQY

j_call: TRBJ1-6
v_call: TRBV5-3
cdr3_aa: ARSADSTSSYNSPLH

j_call: TRBJ2-3
v_call: TRBV10-1
cdr3_aa: ASSEFYRGSTDTQY

j_call: TRBJ1-2
v_call: TRBV7-2
cdr3_aa: ASSRGQAVGYT

j_call: TRBJ1-5
v_call: TRBV25-1
cdr3_aa: ASSSAGGVGNQPQH

j_call: TRBJ2-2
v_call: TRBV11-3
cdr3_aa: ASSPRTGELF

j_call: TRBJ2-1
v_call: TRBV9
cdr3_aa: ASSVATSGVNEQF

j_call: TRBJ2-1
v_call: TRBV7-2
cdr3_aa: ASSSDRLNEQF

j_call: TRBJ1-2
v_call: TRBV2
cdr3_aa: ASRGFSGNYGYT

j_call: TRBJ2-5
v_call: TRBV5-1
cdr3_aa: ASSSTSGGETQY

j_call: TRBJ2-7
v_call: TRBV2
cdr3_aa: ASKSGGRTTEQY

j_call: TRBJ2-2
v_call: TRBV7-9
cdr3_aa: ASSSPRADTGELF

j_call: TRBJ1-6
v_call: TRBV27
cdr3_aa: ASSPRGTSINSPLH

j_call: TRBJ2-5
v_call: TRBV4-1
cdr3_aa: ASSQEENGARGTQY

j_call: TRBJ1-3
v_call: TRBV10-3
cdr3_aa: AISTEGGSGNTIY